Sequencing of this T cell receptor (beta chain) was carried out in a study of T cell repertoires in cytomegalovirus infection. Using its own MiXCR run on the reads, TCRdb lists one record per CDR3 protein. The sample has about 330,000 distinct CDR3 sequences, roughly 36% seen once. With respect to this clonotype: Its antigen is not identified.

Germline assignment: CDR1 SGHRS and CDR2 YFSETQ. The CDR3 covers 14 residues. The germline V and J ends were trimmed by 0 bases and 6 bases, with 12 bases remaining between them. The chain employs TRBV5-1 and TRBJ2-5, with a weak D call TRBD2 (6 bases). This TCR was sampled from a human donor in good health (CMV status not recorded). Some clones in this sample may be carry-over from other donors' samples. The sample here was cultured PBMCs, taken from culture after CMV antigen stimulation. CDR3 DNA: TGCGCCAGCAGCTTGGAGATAGCGGTAAAGACCCAGTACTTC. Residues: CASSLEIAVKTQYF.